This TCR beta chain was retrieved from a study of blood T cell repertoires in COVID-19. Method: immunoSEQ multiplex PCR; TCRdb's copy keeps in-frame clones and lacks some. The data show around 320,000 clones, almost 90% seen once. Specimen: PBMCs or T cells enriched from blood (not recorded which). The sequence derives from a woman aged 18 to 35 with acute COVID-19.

In DNA form, the CDR3 reads TGTGCCAGCAGTTCCATAGAAAAAGGACAGGTCAATCAGCCCCAGCATTTT. It yields the protein CASSSIEKGQVNQPQHF. The rearrangement joins TRBV27 to TRBJ1-5; TRBD1 agrees at 7 bases. The CDR3 consists of 17 residues. V shed 4 bases, J shed 3 bases, and the junction held 12 bases outside the gene matches. Germline V gene sequence: CDR1 MNHEY, CDR2 SMNVEV (reference sequence).